This passage covers 28 T cell receptor beta chains from one sample sequenced in a study of T cells after posttransplantation cyclophosphamide. Assay used: immunoSEQ multiplex PCR; TCRdb lists only in-frame clones, some missing. The table has approximately 9,700 clones, roughly 98% seen once. Cells defined as naive were viable CD3+CD4+ or CD3+CD8+ and CCR7+CD45RA+CD45RO-CD95-CD27+CD28+. Input material: naive CD4+ T cells sorted from PBMCs. The receptor source for this set is a woman aged 60-75 years in good health, CMV-negative, and a related stem cell transplant donor.

The chain employs TRBV6-5 and TRBJ2-5; 9 bases match TRBD1. CDR1 MNHEY and CDR2 SVGAGI come from the germline V gene. The CDR3 consists of 15 residues. Trimming at V came to 4 bases and at J to 2 bases, leaving 5 bases not matched to a gene. CDR3 sequence reads: CASSSGTGYQETQYF. The CDR3 bases are TGTGCCAGCAGTTCCGGGACAGGGTATCAAGAGACCCAGTACTTC.

The V gene is TRBV13, the J gene TRBJ2-7; TRBD2 matches at 11 bases. CDR1 and CDR2 from the germline V gene are PRHDT and FYEKMQ (reference sequence). The CDR3 is 17 amino acids. Losses at the gene ends were 4 bases for V and 3 bases for J; bases not matched to a gene: 11. The CDR3: CASSWRATGTSGYEQYF. The CDR3 bases are TGTGCCAGCAGCTGGAGAGCGACCGGGACTAGCGGCTACGAGCAGTACTTC. The variable domain in full, completed from reference TRBV13 and TRBJ2-7, reads AAGVIQSPRHLIKEKRETATLKCYPIPRHDTVYWYQQGPGQDPQFLISFYEKMQSDKGSIPDRFSAQQFSDYHSELNMSSLELGDSALYFCASSWRATGTSGYEQYFGPGTRLTVT.

The rearrangement uses TRBV6-5 and TRBJ2-3; 7 bases align to TRBD2. This CDR3 contains 15 residues. The V gene end was trimmed by 2 bases and the J gene end by 1 base; junction bases not matched to a gene: 3. In germline, CDR1 is MNHEY, CDR2 SVGAGI. In DNA, the CDR3 is TGTGCCAGCAGTTACGGACGGGGGGGCACAGATACGCAGTATTTT. This sequence encodes CASSYGRGGTDTQYF.

The chain uses TRBV5-4 and TRBJ1-2; D possibly corresponds to TRBD1 (5 bases). The V gene lost 0 bases and the J gene lost 2 bases, with 14 bases spanning the gap. The CDR3 consists of 16 residues. Germline CDR1 reads SGHNT; CDR2 reads YYREEE (reference sequence). CDR3 sequence (DNA): TGTGCCAGCAGCTTGGCCGCAGGGATCACCAACTATGGCTACACCTTC. Encoded protein: CASSLAAGITNYGYTF.

The V gene is TRBV6-5, the J gene TRBJ2-7, with D maybe TRBD1 (6 bases). Trimming removed 0 bases at V and 6 bases at J, with 12 bases between. Germline CDR1 is MNHEY and CDR2 is SVGAGI. This CDR3 contains 14 residues. The CDR3 DNA is TGTGCCAGCAGTTACTCAGACAGGTTAAGCGAGCAGTACTTC. It yields the protein CASSYSDRLSEQYF.

The chain employs TRBV29-1 and TRBJ2-7; TRBD2 aligns across 7 bases. The ends lost 7 bases at V and 1 base at J; junction bases unmatched: 10. Germline V CDR1 and CDR2: SQVTM, ANQGSEA. This CDR3 contains 14 residues. The CDR3, as DNA: TGCAGCGCCAGTATGAGCGGGGCATCCTACGAGCAGTACTTC. It specifies CSASMSGASYEQYF.

The genes are TRBV19 and TRBJ1-2; TRBD1 is a possible D gene (6 bases). The CDR3 sequence is 15 residues long. V lost 5 bases to trimming and J lost 0 bases, with 13 bases between them. Germline CDR1 is LNHDA and CDR2 is SQIVND (reference sequence). The CDR3 sequence is CASSSTGNSNYGYTF. DNA for the CDR3: TGTGCCAGTAGTTCGACAGGAAACTCTAACTATGGCTACACCTTC.

V and J are TRBV11-2 and TRBJ2-2; the D gene is possibly TRBD1 (5 bases). There are 14 residues in the CDR3. Per germline, CDR1 SGHAT and CDR2 FQNNGV. V was cut by 5 bases and J by 4 bases, with 11 bases left in between. The CDR3 spells CASSTRQRTGELFF. The CDR3 bases are TGTGCCAGCAGCACGAGACAGCGCACCGGGGAGCTGTTTTTT.

The chain uses TRBV21-1 and TRBJ1-4. TRBV21-1 is a documented pseudogene. This CDR3 is 18 amino acids long. Here the CDR3 reads CASSKVRGGSTTNEKLFF. The CDR3 DNA follows: TGTGCCAGCAGCAAAGTTCGGGGGGGCTCGACAACTAATGAAAAACTGTTTTTT.

The rearrangement uses TRBV7-2 and TRBJ2-1; D gene unclear. Trimming cost V 1 base and J 8 bases, with 9 bases left between them. Germline lookup yields CDR1 SGHTA and CDR2 FQGNSA. This CDR3 spans 13 amino acids. CDR3 coding DNA: TGTGCCAGCAGCTTAGGATTGGAGTATGAGCAGTTCTTC. Residues: CASSLGLEYEQFF.

The chain joins TRBV7-2 to TRBJ1-1; 7 bases fit TRBD1. Per germline, CDR1 SGHTA and CDR2 FQGNSA. Trimming at V came to 4 bases and at J to 6 bases, leaving 11 bases not matched to a gene. This CDR3 spans 15 amino acids. The CDR3 region is CASSSGSTGVAEAFF. CDR3 sequence (DNA): TGTGCCAGCAGCTCCGGCTCAACAGGGGTAGCTGAAGCTTTCTTT.

The chain joins TRBV29-1 to TRBJ1-4; no clear D. The CDR3 has 11 amino acids. V was trimmed by 5 bases and J by 8 bases, leaving 9 bases between them. Germline-derived CDR1 and CDR2 are SQVTM and ANQGSEA. The CDR3 nucleotides are TGCAGCGTTAGGTCAGGAGAAAAACTGTTTTTT. It encodes CSVRSGEKLFF.

The V call is TRBV27, the J call TRBJ2-1, with TRBD2 matching over 9 bases. The germline gives CDR1 MNHEY, CDR2 SMNVEV (reference sequence). The CDR3 extends over 15 amino acids. With 2 bases clipped from V and 5 bases from J, the junction kept 4 bases outside the gene matches. CDR3: CASSLLAGGNNEQFF. CDR3 nucleotides: TGTGCCAGCAGTTTACTGGCGGGGGGGAACAATGAGCAGTTCTTC.

This chain connects TRBV7-2 to TRBJ1-2, with 8 positions matching TRBD1. CDR1 SGHTA and CDR2 FQGNSA come from the germline V gene. CDR3 length: 14 residues. With V trimmed by 5 bases and J by 8 bases, 10 bases remained unmatched. CDR3 nucleotides: TGTGCCAGCAGCCCCCCCTGGACAGGGAACGGCTACACCTTC. It encodes CASSPPWTGNGYTF.

This chain uses TRBV19 with TRBJ1-2; D is ambiguous. Germline V CDR1 and CDR2: LNHDA, SQIVND (reference sequence). The CDR3 runs to 13 residues. V lost 1 base, J lost 11 bases, and 14 bases lay in between. The CDR3 DNA reads as TGTGCCAGTAGTATAGCAGTCCGAGAGGGATACACCTTC. Residues: CASSIAVREGYTF.

The chain is built from TRBV7-3 and TRBJ2-2, with D perhaps matching TRBD1 (5 bases). Per germline, CDR1 SGHTA and CDR2 FQGTGA. The germline V and J ends were trimmed by 2 bases and 6 bases, with 10 bases remaining between them. This CDR3 has 14 residues. Here the CDR3 reads CASSLGADAGELFF. The DNA for the CDR3 is TGTGCCAGCAGCTTAGGGGCGGATGCCGGGGAGCTGTTTTTT.

This clone has more than one count but fewer than ten. CDR3 DNA sequence: TGCGCCAGCAGCTTGGGGGCAGGGTTGGAGCAGTACGTC. This encodes CASSLGAGLEQYV. The rearrangement joins TRBV5-1 to TRBJ2-7; tentative D call: TRBD1 (5 bases). Germline V lookup: CDR1 SGHRS, CDR2 YFSETQ. This CDR3 region has 13 residues. Deletions cut 0 bases from V and 7 bases from J, with 11 bases between.

The CDR3 coding sequence is TGTGCTAGTGGTTTGGTACAGGGGGCAATCACCGGGGAGCTGTTTTTT. Protein: CASGLVQGAITGELFF. The chain recombines TRBV12-5 with TRBJ2-2; 9 positions match TRBD1. From germline, CDR1 is LGHNT and CDR2 FRNRAP. V shed 0 bases and J 4 bases; nucleotides not matched to a gene: 3. The CDR3 is made up of 16 amino acids.

The V call is TRBV9, the J call TRBJ2-2, with unresolved D. The CDR3 is 14 residues long. V was cut by 0 bases and J by 3 bases, with 6 bases left in between. Per the germline V gene, CDR1 is SGDLS and CDR2 is YYNGEE. CDR3 sequence: CASSVGTDTGELFF. The CDR3 bases are TGTGCCAGCAGCGTAGGCACAGACACCGGGGAGCTGTTTTTT.

In this sample, this clone turned up once. CDR3 nucleotides: TGCGCCAGCAAGAAAGGACTAGCATTCGACCCTCAGAGCACAGATACGCAGTATTTT. As protein: CASKKGLAFDPQSTDTQYF. J is TRBJ2-3 and V is TRBV10-1; 8 positions match TRBD2. The CDR3 runs 19 residues. V was clipped by 7 bases and J by 0 bases; unmatched bases: 18. In germline, CDR1 is WNHNN, CDR2 SYGVQD (reference sequence).

This clone has a single count. This rearrangement joins TRBV18 to TRBJ2-4; a possible D gene is TRBD2 (6 bases). Trimming stripped 4 bases from V and 6 bases from J, with 16 bases between. The germline V gene has CDR1 KGHSH and CDR2 LQKENI. The CDR3 is 15 residues long. Here the CDR3 reads CASSRLVRGRNIQYF. CDR3 bases: TGTGCCAGCTCACGCCTCGTACGGGGGAGAAACATTCAGTACTTC. The full variable domain, its missing parts supplied by reference TRBV18 and TRBJ2-4, is NAGVMQNPRHLVRRRGQEARLRCSPMKGHSHVYWYRQLPEEGLKFMVYLQKENIIDESGMPKERFSAEFPKEGPSILRIQQVVRGDSAAYFCASSRLVRGRNIQYFGAGTRLSVL.

This clone was detected only once. CDR3 DNA sequence: TGTGCCAGCACCACTGGCCGGGACAGGGTTCCAGATACGCAGTATTTT. As protein: CASTTGRDRVPDTQYF. The J gene is TRBJ2-3, the V gene TRBV9; 9 nucleotides match TRBD1. Germline V gene sequence: CDR1 SGDLS, CDR2 YYNGEE. V shed 6 bases and J 4 bases; nucleotides not matched to a gene: 12. CDR3 length equals 16 residues.

This chain joins TRBV7-2 and TRBJ2-7; 9 positions match TRBD2. J was trimmed by 5 bases and V by 0 bases; bases with no gene match: 8. CDR3 size: 16 residues. CDR1 is SGHTA, CDR2 FQGNSA, per germline. The CDR3 region has the DNA TGTGCCAGCAGCTTAGCCCCTAGCGGGATGAAAGACGAGCAGTACTTC. Translation: CASSLAPSGMKDEQYF.

The rearrangement links TRBV18 to TRBJ1-3, with D possibly being TRBD1 (6 bases). This CDR3 comprises 15 residues. V was cut by 6 bases and J by 0 bases, with 12 bases left in between. CDR1 and CDR2 (germline): KGHSH, LQKENI. The CDR3 bases are TGTGCCAGCTCCCCCGGACAGCTCTCTGGAAACACCATATATTTT. Translation: CASSPGQLSGNTIYF.

The chain uses TRBV5-1 and TRBJ2-5; 13 bases fit TRBD2. This CDR3 has 16 amino acids. CDR1 is SGHRS, CDR2 YFSETQ, per germline. Unmatched junction bases numbered 8, after V lost 4 bases and J lost 5 bases. CDR3 DNA sequence: TGCGCCAGCAGCCGCGGACTAGCGGGAGCCTGGGAGACCCAGTACTTC. Translating it yields CASSRGLAGAWETQYF.

Concerning this clone: The sample contains more than one DNA sequence encoding this CDR3. J is TRBJ1-6 and V is TRBV10-3, with D possibly being TRBD1 (5 bases). This CDR3 is built from 15 residues. Germline V gene sequence: CDR1 ENHRY, CDR2 SYGVKD. Between the trimmed V and J ends, which lost 6 bases and 5 bases, there was a span of 14 bases. CDR3 residues: CAISPTALNNSPLHF. In DNA, the CDR3 is TGTGCCATCAGCCCGACAGCCCTAAATAATTCACCCCTCCACTTT.

This chain joins TRBV5-5 and TRBJ2-7; TRBD2 matches at 8 bases. The CDR3 is 16 residues long. The ends lost 0 bases at V and 3 bases at J; junction bases unmatched: 8. The germline gives CDR1 SGHKS, CDR2 YYEKEE (reference sequence). The CDR3 loop reads CASSLAAAGAIYEQYF. Written as DNA, the CDR3 is TGTGCCAGCAGCTTGGCCGCAGCGGGAGCTATCTACGAGCAGTACTTC.

The chain uses TRBV29-1 and TRBJ2-2; TRBD1 is a possible D gene (8 bases). The CDR3 extends over 17 amino acids. The germline gives CDR1 SQVTM, CDR2 ANQGSEA. Trimming removed 4 bases from V and 0 bases from J, with 18 bases in between. The CDR3 nucleotides are TGCAGCGTTGGTTTCTCGGGGGGACAGGCGAACACCGGGGAGCTGTTTTTT. Translated: CSVGFSGGQANTGELFF.